The following is a T cell receptor (beta chain) sequence with its context. Its antigen remains unknown. Authors of the study amplified TCR beta CDR3 regions from RNA transcripts. The study used the HTBI primer set for a first-round RT-PCR of the TCR CDR3. TCRdb re-derived calls from the multiplex PCR reads in MiXCR, one entry per CDR3 protein. The table lists 370,000 or so distinct CDR3 sequences, approximately 13% of them singletons. This record belongs to a study of T cells in Graves' hyperthyroidism and ophthalmopathy. Study results and limitations: The model made its ophthalmopathy prediction, and onset followed a median around 6.9 months later.

CDR1 and CDR2 from the germline V gene are LNHDA and SQIVND (reference sequence). The V end was cut by 6 bases, the J end by 4 bases, with 17 bases between. The CDR3 spans 15 residues. The gene calls are TRBV19 and TRBJ2-3, with D perhaps matching TRBD1 (6 bases). This sequence was found in a man aged 25-45 years with Graves' hyperthyroidism that later progressed to Graves' ophthalmopathy. The sample was blood. CDR3 region: CASRPPGQKADTQYF. DNA of the CDR3: TGTGCCAGTAGACCCCCGGGACAAAAGGCAGATACGCAGTATTTT.